The sequence of this T cell receptor beta chain was determined in a study of blood T cell repertoires in COVID-19. The repertoire was sequenced with immunoSEQ multiplex PCR; TCRdb's copy has only in-frame clones and lacks some. The sample consists of more than 50,000 clones, 75% to 95% of them appearing once. The sample taken for sequencing was peripheral blood. This TCR was sampled from a woman aged 40-49 years with active COVID-19.

CDR3 in DNA: TGTGCCAGCAGCTTAGAACGGGGGGCTGGAAACATTCAGTACTTC. It encodes CASSLERGAGNIQYF. The chain is built from TRBV7-2 and TRBJ2-4; the D gene is possibly TRBD2 (7 bases). The V end was cut by 1 base, the J end by 6 bases, with 13 bases between. CDR1 is SGHTA and CDR2 is FQGNSA in the germline V gene. The CDR3 spans 15 residues.